Each of the 26 T cell receptor beta chains below was sequenced from the same sample in a study of CD8+ T cells in alopecia areata. RNA, once extracted, was reverse transcribed into cDNA for use as the sequencing template. Sequencing was performed with immunoSEQ multiplex PCR; in TCRdb, only in-frame clones are kept and a portion is missing. The sample comprises roughly 64,000 clones, about 44% of which are singletons, and just over 50% rests with the top ten. Sequenced: NKG2D-low CD8+ T cells sorted from blood. These receptors were collected from a human donor with alopecia areata.

This clone was recorded a few times. The rearrangement uses TRBV2 and TRBJ2-1; no definite D call. Germline values: CDR1 SNHLY, CDR2 FYNNEI. With 7 bases removed from V and 7 bases from J, the gap between germline ends came to 5 bases. This CDR3 spans 10 amino acids. CDR3 loop: CASMGNEQFF. CDR3 nucleotides: TGTGCCAGCATGGGGAATGAGCAGTTCTTC.

Only a few counts were recorded for this clone. The chain combines TRBV28 with TRBJ2-7; D unresolved. This CDR3 is 13 amino acids long. The V end was cut by 6 bases, the J end by 0 bases, with 9 bases between. Germline V gene data show CDR1 as MDHEN and CDR2 as SYDVKM. CDR3 protein: CASRRPSSYEQYF. Written as DNA, the CDR3 is TGTGCCAGCAGGAGGCCAAGCTCCTACGAGCAGTACTTC.

The rearrangement uses TRBV5-1 and TRBJ2-1, with 7 nucleotides matching TRBD1. Germline CDR1 is SGHRS and CDR2 is YFSETQ. Trimming took 3 bases from V and 2 from J; bases not matched to a gene: 5. This CDR3 has 15 residues. In nucleotides, the CDR3 is TGCGCCAGCAGCTCCTTGGGACAGCCCTACAATGAGCAGTTCTTC. Encoded protein: CASSSLGQPYNEQFF.

The chain is built from TRBV11-2 and TRBJ2-3; no reliable D call. This CDR3 is 11 amino acids long. V lost 3 bases, J lost 13 bases, and 11 bases lay in between. Germline lookup yields CDR1 SGHAT and CDR2 FQNNGV. The CDR3 here is CASSLRPLEYF. The CDR3 DNA is TGTGCCAGCAGCTTGCGCCCCCTCGAGTATTTT.

The rearrangement links TRBV29-1 to TRBJ2-2; TRBD2 is a possible D gene (6 bases). V lost 5 bases to trimming and J lost 0 bases, with 13 bases between them. The CDR3 extends over 15 amino acids. Germline assignment: CDR1 SQVTM and CDR2 ANQGSEA. CDR3 protein: CSVYSSAANTGELFF. DNA for the CDR3: TGCAGCGTTTATTCTAGCGCCGCGAACACCGGGGAGCTGTTTTTT.

Worth noting for this clone: The identical CDR3 is also encoded by other nucleotide sequences in the sample. The J gene is TRBJ1-1, the V gene TRBV5-1; TRBD1 is a possible D gene (5 bases). Trimming shortened V by 4 bases and J by 3 bases, and 19 bases separated the two germline ends. The CDR3 covers 16 residues. Germline values: CDR1 SGHRS, CDR2 YFSETQ. As DNA, the CDR3 is TGCGCCAGCAGCCTGGAATGGAGGGGCGCGGACACTGAAGCTTTCTTT. As protein: CASSLEWRGADTEAFF.

This clone was observed many times. The chain uses TRBV27 and TRBJ2-7; no clear D gene. V shed 3 bases and J shed 7 bases, with 13 bases lying between them. CDR3 length: 13 residues. The germline V gene encodes CDR1 MNHEY and CDR2 SMNVEV (reference sequence). This CDR3 is CASSFTPASEQYF. CDR3 in DNA: TGTGCCAGCAGTTTTACCCCGGCGAGTGAGCAGTACTTC.

The chain carries TRBV7-2 and TRBJ2-5; 8 nucleotides align to TRBD2. The junction had 12 bases not matched to a gene; V was cut back by 7 bases and J by 5 bases. The CDR3 is 15 residues long. CDR1 is SGHTA, CDR2 FQGNSA, per germline. For the CDR3, the DNA is TGTGCCAGCACCACGCTCGGGGGGGCCTTTGAGACCCAGTACTTC. Translation: CASTTLGGAFETQYF.

This chain uses TRBV27 with TRBJ2-1; the D is unclear. Trimming pared 2 bases from V and 6 bases from J, leaving 8 bases between. Germline V gives CDR1 MNHEY, CDR2 SMNVEV (reference sequence). The CDR3 runs 13 residues. CDR3 sequence: CASSLGMGNEQFF. The CDR3 DNA sequence: TGTGCCAGCAGTTTAGGGATGGGCAATGAGCAGTTCTTC.

The chain employs TRBV29-1 and TRBJ2-7; 10 bases are shared with TRBD1. The V gene end was trimmed by 7 bases and the J gene end by 0 bases; junction bases not matched to a gene: 3. The CDR3 loop spans 13 amino acids. Germline V lookup: CDR1 SQVTM, CDR2 ANQGSEA. The DNA of the CDR3 is TGCAGCGCCGGACAGGGGGACTCCTACGAGCAGTACTTC. This encodes CSAGQGDSYEQYF.

The chain recombines TRBV29-1 with TRBJ1-2; 8 bases match TRBD1. This CDR3 has 14 residues. The germline V gene encodes CDR1 SQVTM and CDR2 ANQGSEA. Trimming at V came to 3 bases and at J to 4 bases, leaving 7 bases not matched to a gene. The CDR3 reads CSVDGGTGSYGYTF. DNA for the CDR3: TGCAGCGTTGACGGGGGGACAGGTAGCTATGGCTACACCTTC.

The J gene is TRBJ2-3, the V gene TRBV19; D is uncertain. The CDR3 has 15 residues. The V end lost 4 bases, the J end lost 2 bases, and 13 bases lay between the germline ends. CDR1 is LNHDA, CDR2 SQIVND, per germline (reference sequence). The CDR3 protein is CASSTVELATDTQYF. The CDR3 DNA is TGTGCCAGTAGTACCGTGGAACTCGCCACAGATACGCAGTATTTT.

The chain carries TRBV2 and TRBJ1-5; D gene ambiguous. CDR1 and CDR2 from the germline V gene are SNHLY and FYNNEI. Trimming shortened V by 9 bases and J by 4 bases, and 13 bases separated the two germline ends. The CDR3 runs 13 residues. The CDR3 nucleotides read TGTGCCAGTGCGATACACCGTAATCAGCCCCAGCATTTT. Translation gives CASAIHRNQPQHF.

The table lists this clone with a few counts. Other DNA sequences in the same sample also yield this CDR3. This chain links TRBV29-1 with TRBJ1-2; D is ambiguous. With 2 bases removed from V and 2 bases from J, the gap between germline ends came to 6 bases. Germline CDR1 and CDR2: SQVTM and ANQGSEA. CDR3 length equals 12 residues. The CDR3 loop reads CSVESGNYGYTF. DNA for the CDR3: TGCAGCGTTGAAAGTGGGAACTATGGCTACACCTTC.

This clone was seen once. This chain's CDR3 is CASSLRQTYGYTF. In nucleotides, the CDR3 is TGTGCCAGCAGCTTGAGGCAGACGTATGGCTACACCTTC. The chain combines TRBV7-9 with TRBJ1-2; D is unclear. CDR1 and CDR2 (germline): SEHNR, FQNEAQ (reference sequence). CDR3 size: 13 residues. V lost 3 bases to trimming and J lost 5 bases, with 10 bases between them.

V usage is TRBV29-1 and J usage is TRBJ1-2; D is undetermined. V dropped 2 bases and J dropped 1 base, with 14 bases sitting between them. Germline CDR1 is SQVTM and CDR2 is ANQGSEA. This CDR3 has 15 amino acids. The CDR3 spells CSVEPLKSLNYGYTF. In nucleotides, the CDR3 is TGCAGCGTTGAACCACTCAAGTCCCTTAACTATGGCTACACCTTC.

V and J are TRBV4-3 and TRBJ2-7; D is ambiguous. Germline CDR1 is LGHNA and CDR2 is YSLEER. Between the trimmed V and J ends, which lost 1 base and 5 bases, there was a span of 12 bases. The CDR3 covers 14 residues. The CDR3 nucleotides read TGCGCCAGCAGCCAAGCGGCAGGCGGTCACGAGCAGTACTTC. It yields the protein CASSQAAGGHEQYF.

This rearrangement joins TRBV14 to TRBJ1-1; D is perhaps TRBD1 (5 bases). V lost 0 bases and J 4 bases, leaving 24 bases between the germline ends. Germline V lookup: CDR1 SGHDN, CDR2 FVKESK. This CDR3 is 19 amino acids long. CDR3: CASSQDWDSSIGRGTEAFF. The CDR3 nucleotides are TGTGCCAGCAGCCAAGATTGGGACTCGTCAATAGGCCGGGGCACTGAAGCTTTCTTT.

The genes are TRBV13 and TRBJ2-3; D unresolved. The CDR3 spans 14 residues. V dropped 3 bases and J dropped 1 base, with 8 bases sitting between them. The germline V gene encodes CDR1 PRHDT and CDR2 FYEKMQ (reference sequence). The CDR3 is CASSFGRRTDTQYF. CDR3 in DNA: TGTGCCAGCAGCTTCGGGCGGCGCACAGATACGCAGTATTTT.

CDR3 protein: CASQETGSENTEAFF. In DNA form, the CDR3 reads TGTGCCAGCCAAGAGACAGGGAGTGAGAACACTGAAGCTTTCTTT. V is TRBV6-9 and J is TRBJ1-1, with 7 nucleotides matching TRBD1. CDR3 size: 15 residues. Germline V gene lookup returns CDR1 MNHGY and CDR2 SVAAGI. The V and J ends lost 8 bases and 1 base, in that order; junction bases with no gene match: 10.

This clone has only a few counts. The J gene is TRBJ2-1, the V gene TRBV5-1, with 7 bases that match TRBD2. V lost 1 base, J lost 7 bases, and 14 bases stayed unmatched. The CDR3 covers 17 residues. The germline V gene encodes CDR1 SGHRS and CDR2 YFSETQ. CDR3 DNA sequence: TGCGCCAGCAGCTTGTTAGCAATTACTAGCGTGATGAATGAGCAGTTCTTC. Protein product: CASSLLAITSVMNEQFF.

This clone occurred once. This chain uses TRBV2 with TRBJ2-3; no clear D gene. Germline V lookup: CDR1 SNHLY, CDR2 FYNNEI. V gave up 2 bases and J gave up 2 bases, with 5 bases separating them. The CDR3 is 13 amino acids. This CDR3 is CASSERVTDTQYF. As DNA, the CDR3 is TGTGCCAGCAGTGAACGGGTCACAGATACGCAGTATTTT.

The chain uses TRBV29-1 and TRBJ2-2; D gene uncertain. V shed 6 bases and J shed 4 bases, with 6 bases lying between them. Germline V gene lookup returns CDR1 SQVTM and CDR2 ANQGSEA. This CDR3 has 11 amino acids. The CDR3 loop is CSVDSTGELFF. The CDR3 bases are TGCAGCGTGGATAGCACCGGGGAGCTGTTTTTT.

As regards this clone: Additional DNA sequences in this sample encode the identical CDR3. The chain uses TRBV5-1 and TRBJ2-7; no firm D call. V lost 0 bases to trimming and J lost 2 bases, with 6 bases between them. CDR3 size: 13 residues. Germline lookup yields CDR1 SGHRS and CDR2 YFSETQ. The CDR3 sequence is CASSLGIAYEQYF. CDR3 coding DNA: TGCGCCAGCAGCTTGGGGATCGCCTACGAGCAGTACTTC.

This clone was picked up one time. V and J are TRBV5-1 and TRBJ2-2, with 7 bases aligning to TRBD1. The length of the CDR3 is 18 residues. Germline CDR1 SGHRS, CDR2 YFSETQ. J gave up 2 bases and V 1 base, and 11 bases lay outside the gene matches. CDR3 region: CASSLNRGAGGNTGELFF. CDR3 sequence (DNA): TGCGCCAGCAGCTTGAACAGAGGAGCAGGGGGAAACACCGGGGAGCTGTTTTTT. The full variable domain, in which reference TRBV5-1 and TRBJ2-2 provide the parts outside the CDR3, is KAGVTQTPRYLIKTRGQQVTLSCSPISGHRSVSWYQQTPGQGLQFLFEYFSETQRNKGNFPGRFSGRQFSNSRSEMNVSTLELGDSALYLCASSLNRGAGGNTGELFFGEGSRLTVL.

This clone was observed a handful of times. The chain uses TRBV29-1 and TRBJ2-1; maybe TRBD1 (6 bases). V dropped 3 bases and J dropped 5 bases, with 11 bases sitting between them. This CDR3 region has 13 residues. The germline CDR1 and CDR2 sequences are SQVTM and ANQGSEA. The CDR3 DNA reads TGCAGCGTTGACAGGGGCCTTAACAATGAGCAGTTCTTC. It translates to CSVDRGLNNEQFF.